Following are 27 T cell receptor beta chains from one sample sequenced in a study of blood T cell repertoires in COVID-19. Profiled with immunoSEQ multiplex PCR; TCRdb holds only in-frame clones, not every one. The sample shows over 600,000 clones, approximately 90% of them seen only once. Sequenced material: peripheral blood. These receptors all stem from a woman between 18 and 29 years old with acute or convalescent COVID-19.

This chain joins TRBV29-1 and TRBJ1-2; weak D call: TRBD1 (5 bases). The germline V gene has CDR1 SQVTM and CDR2 ANQGSEA. This CDR3 is 13 amino acids long. Trimming cost V 7 bases and J 4 bases, with 16 bases left between them. The CDR3, as DNA: TGCAGCGGCGGGGGGTTCTCCCTCTATGGCTACACCTTC. This sequence encodes CSGGGFSLYGYTF.

The chain joins TRBV3-1 (or the pseudogene TRBV3-2) to TRBJ1-6; D might be TRBD1 (5 bases). V lost 1 base, J lost 5 bases, and 12 bases lay in between. The CDR3 has 16 amino acids. Looked up from germline, CDR1 is LGHDT and CDR2 is YNNKEL (reference sequence). CDR3 nucleotide sequence: TGTGCCAGCAGCCAAGGCGGCGGGGCGGATAATTCACCCCTCCACTTT. Protein: CASSQGGGADNSPLHF.

The table lists this clone with a few counts. This sequence joins TRBV6-4 and TRBJ1-6; 8 bases are a match to TRBD1. The trim removed 0 bases at V and 7 bases at J, leaving 5 bases unmatched. The CDR3 has 16 residues. Germline V gene sequence: CDR1 MRHNA, CDR2 SNTAGT. The CDR3 reads CASSDSRQGRNSPLHF. The CDR3 nucleotides read TGTGCCAGCAGTGACTCGAGACAGGGGCGGAATTCACCCCTCCACTTT.

The CDR3 DNA reads as TGTGCCAGCAGCCCGGGGGTGACGGGTCTCAATGAGCAGTTCTTC. Protein: CASSPGVTGLNEQFF. V usage is TRBV7-6 and J usage is TRBJ2-1; perhaps TRBD2 as D (6 bases). V lost 5 bases and J lost 6, with 17 bases in between. CDR1 SGHVS and CDR2 FNYEAQ come from the germline V gene. This CDR3 spans 15 amino acids.

This clone has a handful of counts. The chain joins TRBV6-2 or TRBV6-3 to TRBJ1-1; 7 nucleotides agree with TRBD1. CDR1 and CDR2 (germline): MNHEY, SVGEGT. V was pared by 2 bases and J by 5 bases, with 2 bases of the junction left unmatched. This CDR3 is built from 13 residues. The chain's CDR3 is CASSYRGLTEAFF. In nucleotides, the CDR3 is TGTGCCAGCAGTTACAGGGGGCTAACTGAAGCTTTCTTT.

The rearrangement links TRBV5-1 to TRBJ1-1; a weak D match, TRBD1 (5 bases). The CDR3 loop spans 15 amino acids. V was clipped by 0 bases and J by 5 bases, with 14 bases between them. Per the germline V gene, CDR1 is SGHRS and CDR2 is YFSETQ. CDR3 loop: CASSLGQLSGTEAFF. DNA of the CDR3: TGCGCCAGCAGCTTGGGACAGTTATCAGGGACTGAAGCTTTCTTT.

A single count supports this clone. The DNA of the CDR3 is TGTGCCAGCTCAATCCTACGGGCGACAGGGGGCTCGTACGAGCAGTACTTC. Protein: CASSILRATGGSYEQYF. The chain combines TRBV18 with TRBJ2-7; 10 bases fit TRBD1. The V and J ends lost 5 bases and 4 bases, in that order; junction bases with no gene match: 14. In germline, CDR1 is KGHSH, CDR2 LQKENI. This CDR3 spans 17 amino acids.

The rearrangement uses TRBV28 and TRBJ2-4; TRBD2 aligns across 8 bases. Germline CDR1 reads MDHEN; CDR2 reads SYDVKM. The ends lost 2 bases at V and 4 bases at J; junction bases unmatched: 4. The CDR3 sequence is 15 residues long. The CDR3 region is CASSLDGGGKNIQYF. DNA for the CDR3: TGTGCCAGCAGTTTAGACGGCGGGGGGAAAAACATTCAGTACTTC. Supplemented by reference TRBV28 and TRBJ2-4, the full variable domain reads DVKVTQSSRYLVKRTGEKVFLECVQDMDHENMFWYRQDPGLGLRLIYFSYDVKMKEKGDIPEGYSVSREKKERFSLILESASTNQTSMYLCASSLDGGGKNIQYFGAGTRLSVL.

The chain uses TRBV5-4 and TRBJ1-2, with 8 bases fitting TRBD1. CDR1 and CDR2 from the germline V gene are SGHNT and YYREEE (reference sequence). The V gene end was trimmed by 5 bases and the J gene end by 8 bases; junction bases not matched to a gene: 8. This CDR3 spans 13 amino acids. CDR3 DNA sequence: TGTGCCAGCAGACAGCAGGGGGCGCGAGGCTACACCTTC. It specifies CASRQQGARGYTF.

Concerning this clone: No DNA is shown, since the ends of the CDR3 on it are uncertain; the CDR3 is the one TCRdb lists. The V gene is TRBV6-6, the J gene TRBJ2-5; the D call in the table, TRBD2, was not verified against the DNA. The CDR3 length equals 14 residues, ends included. The germline V gene has CDR1 MNHNY and CDR2 SVGAGI (reference sequence). This chain's CDR3 is CASSSSASEETQYF.

The genes are TRBV27 and TRBJ1-2; D gene unclear. Looked up from germline, CDR1 is MNHEY and CDR2 is SMNVEV (reference sequence). The V end lost 5 bases, the J end lost 6 bases, and 25 bases lay between the germline ends. The CDR3 is 17 amino acids. In DNA form, the CDR3 reads TGTGCCAGCAGTCCTAGGTTAGCCCGGGAGGCAGGTGATGGCTACACCTTC. Translation gives CASSPRLAREAGDGYTF.

The DNA for the CDR3 is TGTGCCAGCAGTGACTTGGGACAGGGAGATTTAGGCGAGCAGTACTTC. This encodes CASSDLGQGDLGEQYF. The chain recombines TRBV25-1 with TRBJ2-7; 9 bases line up with TRBD1. CDR1 and CDR2 from the germline V gene are MGHDK and SYGVNS. V was clipped by 3 bases and J by 6 bases; unmatched bases: 12. This CDR3 is 16 amino acids long.

The chain joins TRBV25-1 to TRBJ2-2; a weak D match, TRBD2 (6 bases). This CDR3 has 16 residues. The V end lost 6 bases, the J end lost 3 bases, and 17 bases lay between the germline ends. The germline V gene encodes CDR1 MGHDK and CDR2 SYGVNS. CDR3 sequence: CASRGSGTPDTGELFF. The CDR3, as DNA: TGTGCCAGCAGGGGTTCGGGGACTCCGGACACCGGGGAGCTGTTTTTT.

This clone appeared once. The chain links TRBV5-3 to TRBJ1-2, with 9 positions matching TRBD1. TRBV5-3 is annotated as an ORF whose role is uncertain. With V trimmed by 4 bases and J by 7 bases, 8 bases remained unmatched. The CDR3 totals 14 residues. Written as DNA, the CDR3 is TGTGCCAGAAGCGGGGGACAGGGTTCCAGTGGCTACACCTTC. Amino acid sequence: CARSGGQGSSGYTF.

The chain couples TRBV21-1 to TRBJ2-5; TRBD1 reflects the table's D call only, with no check against the DNA. TRBV21-1 is listed as a pseudogene. This CDR3 has 14 residues. CDR3 sequence (DNA): TGTGCCAGCAGCAGGAAGGGGGCTATTGAGACCCAGTACTTC. It translates to CASSRKGAIETQYF.

This clone was seen only once. The rearrangement uses TRBV7-2 and TRBJ2-1, with 10 bases fitting TRBD1. The CDR3 covers 20 residues. Trimming removed 0 bases from V and 2 bases from J; junction bases left unmatched: 13. Germline loops: CDR1 SGHTA, CDR2 FQGNSA. CDR3 nucleotide sequence: TGTGCCAGCAGCTTAGCCCCGGGACAGGGGCGCAGGTTCACCTACAATGAGCAGTTCTTC. The encoded protein is CASSLAPGQGRRFTYNEQFF.

This clone came up a few times. CDR3 region: CASSLTANYGYTF. Written as DNA, the CDR3 is TGTGCCAGCAGCCTGACAGCTAACTATGGCTACACCTTC. This chain links TRBV11-3 with TRBJ1-2, with D maybe TRBD1 (5 bases). V was pared by 5 bases and J by 0 bases, with 7 bases between. This CDR3 is 13 amino acids long. The germline CDR1 and CDR2 sequences are SGHNT and YENEEA.

The genes are TRBV5-1 and TRBJ2-7; 10 bases fit TRBD1. J gave up 5 bases and V 2 bases, and 7 bases lay outside the gene matches. The germline V gene encodes CDR1 SGHRS and CDR2 YFSETQ. The CDR3 has 15 amino acids. The CDR3 nucleotides are TGCGCCAGCAGCTTAATAAACGGACAGGGGGACGAGCAGTACTTC. Translation gives CASSLINGQGDEQYF.

The CDR3 DNA follows: TGTGCCAGCAGTCCCCCGGGACTTACAAATCAGCCCCAGCATTTT. This translates into CASSPPGLTNQPQHF. This chain links TRBV28 with TRBJ1-5; perhaps TRBD1 as D (5 bases). This CDR3 is built from 15 residues. In germline, CDR1 is MDHEN, CDR2 SYDVKM. V was trimmed by 5 bases and J by 4 bases, leaving 15 bases between them. The full variable domain, with the rest looked up from reference TRBV28 and TRBJ1-5, is DVKVTQSSRYLVKRTGEKVFLECVQDMDHENMFWYRQDPGLGLRLIYFSYDVKMKEKGDIPEGYSVSREKKERFSLILESASTNQTSMYLCASSPPGLTNQPQHFGDGTRLSIL.

The V call is TRBV30, the J call TRBJ1-3, with D perhaps matching TRBD1 (6 bases). The ends were cut back, 8 bases at V and 0 bases at J, with 11 bases in the middle. CDR3 length: 13 amino acids. Germline CDR1 GTSNPN, CDR2 SVGIG (reference sequence). CDR3: CALRDISGNTIYF. The CDR3 bases are TGTGCCCTAAGGGACATCTCTGGAAACACCATATATTTT.

The V call is TRBV21-1, the J call TRBJ1-1; the table's D call TRBD1 went unverified against the DNA. TRBV21-1 is a pseudogene locus. CDR3 length: 15 amino acids. The CDR3, as DNA: TGTGCCAGCAGCACCAGGACAGTTCCGAACACTGAAGCTTTCTTT. As protein: CASSTRTVPNTEAFF.

The rearrangement links TRBV2 to TRBJ1-6, with 10 bases aligning to TRBD1. Germline trimming cut 5 bases from V and 7 bases from J; bases unmatched to any gene: 8. This CDR3 region has 16 residues. Germline CDR1 is SNHLY and CDR2 is FYNNEI. The CDR3 reads CASSQRQGAENSPLHF. The CDR3, as DNA: TGTGCCAGCAGTCAAAGACAGGGGGCAGAAAATTCACCCCTCCACTTT.

The chain carries TRBV11-2 and TRBJ1-5; 7 bases align to TRBD1. The CDR3 sequence is 14 residues long. V shed 5 bases and J 3 bases; nucleotides not matched to a gene: 4. CDR1 and CDR2 (germline): SGHAT, FQNNGV. The CDR3 DNA follows: TGTGCCAGCAGCAAAACAGGGGCCAATCAGCCCCAGCATTTT. Amino acids: CASSKTGANQPQHF.

This clone was recorded only once. The V and J genes are TRBV15 and TRBJ2-7; tentative D call: TRBD1 (6 bases). Germline loops: CDR1 LNHNV, CDR2 YYDKDF (reference sequence). The CDR3 runs 13 residues. Trimming left V 5 bases short and J 3 bases short, with 11 bases between. In DNA form, the CDR3 reads TGTGCCACCAGCGTCGCCAGGGGCTACGAGCAGTACTTC. As protein: CATSVARGYEQYF.

V is TRBV7-9 and J is TRBJ2-7, with 9 bases fitting TRBD2. The CDR3 consists of 15 residues. Trimming took 3 bases from V and 1 from J; bases not matched to a gene: 4. CDR1 is SEHNR, CDR2 FQNEAQ, per germline (reference sequence). The CDR3 nucleotides are TGTGCCAGCAGCTTGAATAGCGGGGGTTCCTACGAGCAGTACTTC. Encoded protein: CASSLNSGGSYEQYF.

The chain joins TRBV5-1 to TRBJ1-4; D ambiguous. The CDR3 covers 16 residues. CDR1 SGHRS and CDR2 YFSETQ come from the germline V gene. Trimming shortened V by 0 bases and J by 4 bases, and 13 bases separated the two germline ends. For the CDR3, the DNA is TGCGCCAGCAGCTTGGGCAGGAAGGCCGGTAATGAAAAACTGTTTTTT. Translated, it gives CASSLGRKAGNEKLFF.

As to this clone: At the DNA level, this CDR3 is encoded by other sequences in the same sample as well. The chain has TRBV6-5 and TRBJ2-1; D ambiguous. The CDR3 consists of 11 residues. In germline, CDR1 is MNHEY, CDR2 SVGAGI. Trimming removed 6 bases at V and 7 bases at J, with 7 bases between. The CDR3 sequence: CASRTGNEQFF. CDR3 bases: TGTGCCAGCAGGACGGGTAATGAGCAGTTCTTC.